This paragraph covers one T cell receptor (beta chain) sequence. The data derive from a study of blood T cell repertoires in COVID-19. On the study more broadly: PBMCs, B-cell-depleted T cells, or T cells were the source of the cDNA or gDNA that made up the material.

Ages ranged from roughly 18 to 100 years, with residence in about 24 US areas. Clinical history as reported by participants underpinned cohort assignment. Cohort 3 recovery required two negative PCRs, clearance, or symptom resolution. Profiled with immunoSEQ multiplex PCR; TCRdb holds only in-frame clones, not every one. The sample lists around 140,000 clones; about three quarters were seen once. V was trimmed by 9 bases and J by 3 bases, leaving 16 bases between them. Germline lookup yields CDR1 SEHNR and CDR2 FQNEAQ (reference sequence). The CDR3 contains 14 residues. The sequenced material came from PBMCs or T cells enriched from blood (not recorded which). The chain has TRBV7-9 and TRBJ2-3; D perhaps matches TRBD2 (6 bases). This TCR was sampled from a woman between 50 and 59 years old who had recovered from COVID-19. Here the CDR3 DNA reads TGTGCCAGTCCTACTAGCAACGGTACAGATACGCAGTATTTT. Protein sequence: CASPTSNGTDTQYF.